This T cell receptor (beta chain) came from a study of blood T cell repertoires in COVID-19. As for the study in general: The samples span acute and convalescent COVID-19 from the United States, Italy and Spain. The analysed material was cDNA or gDNA that came from T cells, B-cell-depleted T cells, or PBMCs.

Authors' processing steps: Estimates of nucleated cell counts were drawn from the amplification of reference gene primers. The protocol was immunoSEQ multiplex PCR, while the TCRdb copy is restricted to in-frame clones and leaves out a portion. The DNA gave D and trimming, while V, J and clone size come from that table. The table includes about 90,000 clones, approximately 86% detected once. CDR1 and CDR2 (germline): MDHEN, SYDVKM. The CDR3 loop spans 18 amino acids. The V and J ends lost 3 bases and 0 bases, in that order; junction bases with no gene match: 10. What was sequenced was peripheral blood. The origin of this receptor is an elderly man with active or convalescent COVID-19. The V and J genes are TRBV28 and TRBJ2-1, with TRBD2 identical over 8 bases. CDR3 region: CASSLRAGATSSYNEQFF. The CDR3 region has the DNA TGTGCCAGCAGTTTGCGAGCGGGAGCCACGAGCTCCTACAATGAGCAGTTCTTC.